These T cell receptor beta chains were read from a single sample in a study of T cell repertoires in cytomegalovirus infection. TCRdb re-called the reads with MiXCR, one entry per CDR3 protein. The profile shows around 290,000 distinct CDR3 sequences, more than 20% of them singletons. Source material: PBMCs. The source is a human donor in good health (CMV status not recorded). Some clones in this sample may be carry-over from other donors' samples. The CDR3 runs from the conserved cysteine through the conserved F or W. A D gene is named only where the DNA matches it firmly. Clone size is given for some rows only: seen once, a few or many times, or a class if the clone is expanded.

j_call v_call d_call clone_size cdr3_nt cdr3_aa
TRBJ1-6 TRBV6-1 . . TGTGCCAGCAGTCCCCTTGGGCGGGGGAGTTCACCCCTCCACTTT CASSPLGRGSSPLHF
TRBJ2-1 TRBV2 TRBD1 few TGTGCCAGCGGGACAGACTACAATGAGCAGTTCTTC CASGTDYNEQFF
TRBJ1-1 TRBV6-2/TRBV6-3 . few TGTGCCAGCAGTCCGGCGGGACTGCCGAACACTGAAGCTTTCTTT CASSPAGLPNTEAFF
TRBJ2-7 TRBV6-1 . . TGTGCCAGCAGTGACGGAGGCAGATCCTACGAGCAGTACTTC CASSDGGRSYEQYF
TRBJ2-7 TRBV10-2 TRBD1 . TGCGCCAGCAGTCCCGGGACAGGGTCCTCCCGCCAGTACTTC CASSPGTGSSRQYF
TRBJ1-1 TRBV7-9 . many TGTGCCAGCAGCTTTATTTCGCCGAAGCACCTCCTTATGAACACTGAAGCTTTCTTT CASSFISPKHLLMNTEAFF
TRBJ2-5 TRBV2 TRBD2 few TGTGCCAGCAGCTATGGCGGTCTAGCGGGAGGTGAGACCCAGTACTTC CASSYGGLAGGETQYF
TRBJ2-4 TRBV19 TRBD1 few TGTGCCAGTAGCCCCGGGACAGAAAACATTCAGTACTTC CASSPGTENIQYF
TRBJ1-2 TRBV7-9 . many TGTGCCAGCAGCCCCTCCGGGACCGGCCAAGATTACACCTTC CASSPSGTGQDYTF
TRBJ1-4 TRBV7-2 TRBD1 many TGTGCCAGCAGTACATATCTGGACAGGAATGAAAAACTGTTTTTT CASSTYLDRNEKLFF
TRBJ2-7 TRBV11-2 TRBD1 many TGTGCCAGCAGCTTTGACAGGGGGTCAGGATACGAGCAGTACTTC CASSFDRGSGYEQYF
TRBJ1-1 TRBV20-1 . few TGCAGTGCTAGAGCGGGAGAGTGGTTCACTGAAGCTTTCTTT CSARAGEWFTEAFF
TRBJ2-1 TRBV12-3/TRBV12-4 TRBD2 . TGTGCCAGCAGTCGAGTAGCGGGGGCATCCTACAATGAGCAGTTCTTC CASSRVAGASYNEQFF
TRBJ2-5 TRBV15 . few TGTGCCACCAGCAGAGAAGGCAGGGCTTGGGAGACCCAGTACTTC CATSREGRAWETQYF
TRBJ2-7 TRBV28 TRBD1 many TGTGCCAGCAGAGACACGACAGGGGCGTACGAGCAGTACTTC CASRDTTGAYEQYF
TRBJ2-7 TRBV7-8 . many TGTGCCAGCAGCTTAGCGCAGGAAAGTCTGGTCTACGAGCAGTACTTC CASSLAQESLVYEQYF
TRBJ2-1 TRBV2 TRBD2 . TGTGCCAGCAGTGAAGCTAGCGGGTGGGGCAATGAGCAGTTCTTC CASSEASGWGNEQFF
TRBJ2-1 TRBV6-8 . . TGTGCCAGCAGTTACTCCGGACAGCCTTTCTACAATGAGCAGTTCTTC CASSYSGQPFYNEQFF
TRBJ2-1 TRBV3-1 TRBD2 . TGTGCCAGCAGCCAAGGCGGGGGGGGCAATGAGCAGTTCTTC CASSQGGGGNEQFF
TRBJ2-5 TRBV29-1 . . TGCAGCGTTGAGAATCAGAGCGAGACCCAGTACTTC CSVENQSETQYF
TRBJ1-5 TRBV5-1 . . TGCGCCAGCAGCTTGGATGTAGGGGATGTGCCCCAGCATTTT CASSLDVGDVPQHF
TRBJ2-1 TRBV15 . . TGTGCCACCAGCAGAGGGAGGGACAGCTACAATGAGCAGTTCTTC CATSRGRDSYNEQFF
TRBJ1-4 TRBV7-6 . few TGTGCCAGCAGTCCCTCCACCAGGAGCAATGAAAAACTGTTTTTT CASSPSTRSNEKLFF
TRBJ1-1 TRBV7-3 . few TGTGCCAGCAGCTCGTTCGACAGCCACAACACTGAAGCTTTCTTT CASSSFDSHNTEAFF
TRBJ1-5 TRBV19 . . TGTGCCAGTAGTCCAGACAGGTTTGTTCAGCCCCAGCATTTT CASSPDRFVQPQHF
TRBJ1-2 TRBV2 . . TGTGCCAGCAGCCCAGGGGTTGGCTACACCTTC CASSPGVGYTF
TRBJ1-2 TRBV7-8 . few TGTGCCAGCAGCTTAGCGATGGCTGGCTACACCTTC CASSLAMAGYTF
TRBJ2-1 TRBV7-2 TRBD2 . TGTGCCAGCAGCCCCCGCGGACTAGCGGGCGATGAGCAGTTCTTC CASSPRGLAGDEQFF
TRBJ2-7 TRBV30 . few TGTGCCTGGAATTGGTGGACCGGGGAGCGCTACGAGCAGTACTTC CAWNWWTGERYEQYF
TRBJ2-2 TRBV27 . . TGTGCCAGCAGCCAATCGTGGGGGGTATCAGGGGAGCTGTTTTTT CASSQSWGVSGELFF
TRBJ1-4 TRBV29-1 . . TGCAGCGCTACAGGGCTGGGCGGTAATGAAAAACTGTTTTTT CSATGLGGNEKLFF
TRBJ2-3 TRBV6-6 TRBD2 . TGTGCCAGCAGCTACGGTGGGACTAGCGGGTTAACAGATACGCAGTATTTT CASSYGGTSGLTDTQYF
TRBJ2-1 TRBV7-2 . few TGTGCCAGCAGCTTCAGTTTTGGTCTGAAGGGTGAGCAGTTCTTC CASSFSFGLKGEQFF
TRBJ2-4 TRBV6-1 . many TGTGCCAGCAGTGAAGGATGGAACATTCAGTACTTC CASSEGWNIQYF
TRBJ1-1 TRBV5-1 . many TGCGCCAGCAGCTTGGCCCTAGACAGGCGGTACATGAACACTGAAGCTTTCTTT CASSLALDRRYMNTEAFF
TRBJ2-1 TRBV20-1 . . TGCAGTGCTAGGGACCCCCTAGTGAATGAGCAGTTCTTC CSARDPLVNEQFF
TRBJ1-1 TRBV7-2 TRBD1 many TGTGCCAGCAGCACCAGGGGGATGAGCACTGAAGCTTTCTTT CASSTRGMSTEAFF
TRBJ1-1 TRBV28 . few TGTGCCAGCAGTTTTGGGGGGACCTCTGGAACTGAAGCTTTCTTT CASSFGGTSGTEAFF
TRBJ1-1 TRBV14 . . TGTGCCAGCAGCCACCTTTCCGGGACACGGACTGAAGCTTTCTTT CASSHLSGTRTEAFF
TRBJ2-3 TRBV29-1 . . TGCAGCGTTGAAGGTGGCCGGGGAAGCACAGATACGCAGTATTTT CSVEGGRGSTDTQYF
TRBJ1-1 TRBV7-2 . few TGTGCCAGCAGCTTAGGTTTCCCTACTGAAGCTTTCTTT CASSLGFPTEAFF
TRBJ2-3 TRBV7-9 . few TGTGCCAGCAGCTCCCGGGCGACGGGTAGCACAGATACGCAGTATTTT CASSSRATGSTDTQYF
TRBJ2-7 TRBV15 . . TGTGCCACCAGCAGAGTGAGAGGTTCCTACGAGCAGTACTTC CATSRVRGSYEQYF
TRBJ1-5 TRBV30 . . TGTGCCTGGAGTCGAAAGGGCGGGACCAATCAGCCCCAGCATTTT CAWSRKGGTNQPQHF
TRBJ2-3 TRBV5-4 . . TGTGCCAGCAGCTTGGATAGGGGGAGCACAGATACGCAGTATTTT CASSLDRGSTDTQYF
TRBJ2-4 TRBV18 . . TGTGCCAGCTCACCAAGGACAGGAGGGGACATTCAGTACTTC CASSPRTGGDIQYF
TRBJ1-6 TRBV11-2 . few TGTGCCAGCAGCTTAGTGGGCCGCAGCTCCTATAATTCACCCCTCCACTTT CASSLVGRSSYNSPLHF
TRBJ2-7 TRBV2 TRBD1 . TGTGCCAGCAGCCGGGACAGGGGTAAAGGCGAGCAGTACTTC CASSRDRGKGEQYF
TRBJ2-5 TRBV19 . . TGTGCCAGTAGTGTACTGACTAGTGCGGGTCAAGAGACCCAGTACTTC CASSVLTSAGQETQYF
TRBJ1-5 TRBV7-2 . many TGTGCCAGCAGCCGAGAGGGGACTGCGGTATATCAAACACAGCATTTT CASSREGTAVYQTQHF